This T cell receptor beta chain came from a study of T-cell reconstitution after alpha-beta-depleted transplantation in children. Germline CDR1 reads MGHRA; CDR2 reads YSYEKL. This CDR3 region has 13 residues. Trimming shortened V by 0 bases and J by 9 bases, and 6 bases separated the two germline ends. This clonotype was counted between two and nine times. Its matching antigen is unknown. A TCRbeta library incorporating unique molecular identifiers was prepared. MiXCR, run by TCRdb on the PCR reads, gives a single entry per CDR3 protein. The sample has about a million distinct CDR3 sequences, about 30% seen once. Whole-study results and caveats: Diversity of TCRbeta at day 60 was high in some patients, arising from surviving recipient T cells and thymic progenitors. Counts and diversity of T cells one year after transplant came mostly from newly produced T cells. At around two months after transplant, the alpha-beta T cells were reportedly derived from several hundred expanded clones that came from non-depleted graft cells.

The chain combines TRBV4-1 with TRBJ1-6, with D maybe TRBD1 (5 bases). The receptor comes from a boy under two years old who had a stem cell transplant for SCID, so the T cells may come from the graft donor. The starting material was PBMCs, mostly from graft donor cells, obtained 360 days after TCRalphabeta/CD19-depleted stem cell transplant. Written as DNA, the CDR3 is TGCGCCAGCAGCCAAGATGGGGGTTCACCCCTCCACTTT. Encoded protein: CASSQDGGSPLHF.